This T cell receptor beta chain appears in the sequencing data of a study of shared T cell receptors in the human thymus. The CDR3 runs 18 residues. Germline V CDR1 and CDR2: PRHDT, FYEKMQ (reference sequence). Trimming shortened V by 5 bases and J by 0 bases, and 19 bases separated the two germline ends. Repertoires were generated with immunoSEQ multiplex PCR, while TCRdb's copy carries only in-frame clones and drops some. The data show 700,000 to 750,000 clones, with 80% to 90% seen just once and roughly 0.01% held by the top ten. This sample was also put to use in a study of human thymus T cells. Per that paper: Congenital heart defects were the reason for the corrective surgery that the donors, healthy Finnish infants, were having.

This chain uses TRBV13 with TRBJ2-2, with D unclear. The receptor was derived from a girl under three years old with a congenital heart defect. Sequencing used thymocytes. The chain's CDR3 is CASSTWWSYPTNTGELFF. The CDR3 DNA reads as TGTGCCAGCAGCACATGGTGGTCGTACCCCACGAACACCGGGGAGCTGTTTTTT.